This T cell receptor (beta chain) was obtained from a study of blood T cell repertoires in COVID-19. Study context: The cDNA or gDNA used as material had been derived from T cells, B-cell-depleted T cells, or PBMCs.

J was trimmed by 4 bases and V by 1 base; bases with no gene match: 8. Germline CDR1 is SGHRS and CDR2 is YFSETQ. This CDR3 has 18 amino acids. Authors' data handling: Cell counts per sample came from amplifying reference gene primers. Libraries were prepared by immunoSEQ multiplex PCR; TCRdb keeps only in-frame clonotypes and omits some of them. V and J calls and clone size are given by that table; D and trimming were obtained from the DNA. The data show roughly 190,000 clones, more than 80% seen once. This receptor was taken from a woman aged 55-69 years with acute or convalescent COVID-19. The chain links TRBV5-1 to TRBJ2-3; TRBD2 matches 14 bases. Sequencing input: peripheral blood. The CDR3 DNA reads as TGCGCCAGCAGCTTGCCCAAGACTAGCGGGAGGGCCGCAGATACGCAGTATTTT. Protein sequence: CASSLPKTSGRAADTQYF.